Listed below are T cell receptor beta chains from one sample, sequenced in a study of T-cell memory formation after mild COVID-19. In TCRdb, the 5' RACE reads were re-called with MiXCR into one record per CDR3 protein. Of tens of thousands of distinct CDR3 sequences in the sample, more than 12% are singletons; the top ten hold around two fifths. The sequenced material came from PBMCs or a T cell subset sorted from them (not recorded which). These receptors came from a man in his late teens or twenties who had mild COVID-19 (a few samples of this study predate the infection). Cell type and time point are not known. The CDR3 runs from the conserved cysteine through the conserved F or W. Each record gives: J gene, clone size, D gene, V gene, CDR3 protein, CDR3 DNA. D genes are given only for firm matches. Some rows have no size entry. The others give once, few or many, or a class for an expanded clone.

J gene: TRBJ2-1
clone size: .
D gene: TRBD1
V gene: TRBV4-2
CDR3 protein: CASSQPGTGGYDEQFF
CDR3 DNA: TGTGCCAGCAGCCAGCCCGGGACAGGGGGCTACGATGAGCAGTTCTTC

J gene: TRBJ2-5
clone size: few
D gene: TRBD2
V gene: TRBV11-2
CDR3 protein: CASSWGSGEQETQYF
CDR3 DNA: TGTGCCAGCAGCTGGGGTAGCGGGGAGCAAGAGACCCAGTACTTC

J gene: TRBJ2-3
clone size: .
D gene: .
V gene: TRBV7-9
CDR3 protein: CASRSAARLGDTQYF
CDR3 DNA: TGTGCCAGCAGGTCCGCGGCAAGACTGGGAGATACGCAGTATTTT

J gene: TRBJ2-5
clone size: .
D gene: .
V gene: TRBV15
CDR3 protein: CATSRVRGPGETQYF
CDR3 DNA: TGTGCCACCAGCAGAGTCCGGGGGCCAGGAGAGACCCAGTACTTC

J gene: TRBJ2-3
clone size: few
D gene: .
V gene: TRBV14
CDR3 protein: CASSQGPSDTQYF
CDR3 DNA: TGTGCCAGCAGCCAGGGACCTTCGGATACGCAGTATTTT

J gene: TRBJ2-1
clone size: few
D gene: TRBD2
V gene: TRBV20-1
CDR3 protein: CSARGGGESNEQFF
CDR3 DNA: TGCAGTGCTAGAGGTGGGGGGGAAAGCAATGAGCAGTTCTTC

J gene: TRBJ2-5
clone size: many
D gene: .
V gene: TRBV7-2
CDR3 protein: CASSPQETQYF
CDR3 DNA: TGTGCCAGCAGCCCCCAAGAGACCCAGTACTTC

J gene: TRBJ1-1
clone size: few
D gene: .
V gene: TRBV4-1
CDR3 protein: CASSQDVSGIKSFF
CDR3 DNA: TGCGCCAGCAGCCAAGACGTTTCAGGGATCAAGTCTTTCTTT

J gene: TRBJ2-1
clone size: .
D gene: TRBD2
V gene: TRBV7-9
CDR3 protein: CASSLVGEGYNEQFF
CDR3 DNA: TGTGCCAGCAGCTTAGTCGGGGAGGGATACAATGAGCAGTTCTTC

J gene: TRBJ2-3
clone size: .
D gene: TRBD2
V gene: TRBV11-1
CDR3 protein: CASGGLGGAETQYF
CDR3 DNA: TGTGCCAGCGGGGGACTAGGAGGGGCAGAAACGCAGTATTTT

J gene: TRBJ2-5
clone size: few
D gene: .
V gene: TRBV7-3
CDR3 protein: CASSGGKETQYF
CDR3 DNA: TGTGCCAGCAGCGGGGGGAAAGAGACCCAGTACTTC

J gene: TRBJ2-1
clone size: few
D gene: .
V gene: TRBV20-1
CDR3 protein: CSARDGSYNEQFF
CDR3 DNA: TGCAGTGCTAGGGATGGCTCCTACAATGAGCAGTTCTTC

J gene: TRBJ1-6
clone size: .
D gene: .
V gene: TRBV4-1
CDR3 protein: CASSQLSLSISPLHF
CDR3 DNA: TGCGCCAGCAGCCAACTTTCCCTTTCCATATCACCCCTCCACTTT

J gene: TRBJ2-3
clone size: .
D gene: .
V gene: TRBV4-3
CDR3 protein: CASSQDRGPSDTQYF
CDR3 DNA: TGCGCCAGCAGCCAAGATCGGGGGCCGTCAGATACGCAGTATTTT

J gene: TRBJ1-2
clone size: medium-sized
D gene: TRBD1
V gene: TRBV7-9
CDR3 protein: CASSDGQGADGYTF
CDR3 DNA: TGTGCCAGCAGCGACGGACAGGGGGCTGATGGCTACACCTTC

J gene: TRBJ1-1
clone size: .
D gene: .
V gene: TRBV20-1
CDR3 protein: CSARKGGNTEAFF
CDR3 DNA: TGCAGTGCCCGGAAAGGGGGGAACACTGAAGCTTTCTTT

J gene: TRBJ2-1
clone size: few
D gene: .
V gene: TRBV6-1
CDR3 protein: CASSLGTQTLNEQFF
CDR3 DNA: TGTGCCAGCAGTCTAGGGACCCAGACCCTCAATGAGCAGTTCTTC

J gene: TRBJ1-6
clone size: few
D gene: .
V gene: TRBV4-1
CDR3 protein: CASRGWGVWNSPLHF
CDR3 DNA: TGCGCCAGCAGGGGTTGGGGGGTTTGGAATTCACCCCTCCACTTT

J gene: TRBJ2-5
clone size: once
D gene: TRBD2
V gene: TRBV6-5
CDR3 protein: CASKLAGVQETQYF
CDR3 DNA: TGTGCCAGCAAACTAGCGGGGGTTCAAGAGACCCAGTACTTC

J gene: TRBJ2-7
clone size: few
D gene: .
V gene: TRBV12-3/TRBV12-4
CDR3 protein: CASSWNYEQYF
CDR3 DNA: TGTGCCAGCAGTTGGAACTACGAGCAGTACTTC

J gene: TRBJ2-5
clone size: .
D gene: .
V gene: TRBV4-1
CDR3 protein: CASSQVDGGMETQYF
CDR3 DNA: TGCGCCAGCAGCCAAGTCGATGGGGGGATGGAGACCCAGTACTTC

J gene: TRBJ1-1
clone size: few
D gene: TRBD1
V gene: TRBV29-1
CDR3 protein: CSVNRQGTTEAFF
CDR3 DNA: TGCAGCGTCAACAGACAGGGAACCACTGAAGCTTTCTTT

J gene: TRBJ1-1
clone size: .
D gene: .
V gene: TRBV7-2
CDR3 protein: CASSLAGGGAEAFF
CDR3 DNA: TGTGCCAGCAGCTTAGCAGGGGGGGGCGCTGAAGCTTTCTTT

J gene: TRBJ2-1
clone size: few
D gene: TRBD2
V gene: TRBV7-6
CDR3 protein: CASSLAGGVDEQFF
CDR3 DNA: TGTGCCAGCAGCTTAGCCGGGGGGGTCGATGAGCAGTTCTTC

J gene: TRBJ1-1
clone size: few
D gene: .
V gene: TRBV7-9
CDR3 protein: CASSPIGNSMMNTEAFF
CDR3 DNA: TGTGCCAGCAGCCCGATCGGGAATTCAATGATGAACACTGAAGCTTTCTTT

J gene: TRBJ1-3
clone size: few
D gene: .
V gene: TRBV7-2
CDR3 protein: CASSLALVSGNTIYF
CDR3 DNA: TGTGCCAGCAGCTTAGCGCTAGTCTCTGGAAACACCATATATTTT

J gene: TRBJ1-2
clone size: .
D gene: TRBD1
V gene: TRBV7-9
CDR3 protein: CASSFRQGDQEGYTF
CDR3 DNA: TGTGCCAGCAGCTTCCGACAGGGAGATCAGGAGGGCTACACCTTC

J gene: TRBJ2-1
clone size: few
D gene: .
V gene: TRBV7-8
CDR3 protein: CASSLAPLLSYNEQFF
CDR3 DNA: TGTGCCAGCAGCTTAGCCCCCCTGCTCTCCTACAATGAGCAGTTCTTC

J gene: TRBJ2-1
clone size: many
D gene: .
V gene: TRBV6-6
CDR3 protein: CATTFRGDMVDEQFF
CDR3 DNA: TGTGCCACTACTTTCCGGGGGGACATGGTCGATGAGCAGTTCTTC

J gene: TRBJ2-7
clone size: few
D gene: .
V gene: TRBV4-1
CDR3 protein: CASSHDGDEQYF
CDR3 DNA: TGCGCCAGCAGCCACGATGGGGACGAGCAGTACTTC

J gene: TRBJ2-5
clone size: few
D gene: .
V gene: TRBV4-3
CDR3 protein: CASSQEVQGTETQYF
CDR3 DNA: TGCGCCAGCAGCCAAGAGGTCCAGGGAACAGAGACCCAGTACTTC